Shown below are 10 T cell receptor beta chains from a single sample sequenced in a study of T-cell reconstitution after alpha-beta-depleted transplantation in children. Unique molecular identifiers tagged the TCRbeta library. TCRdb called the PCR reads again in MiXCR, with one record for every CDR3 protein. The table includes roughly 420,000 distinct CDR3 sequences, around 15% detected once. The sequences come from PBMCs, mostly from graft donor cells, collected 360 days after TCRalphabeta/CD19-depleted stem cell transplant. These TCRs come from a boy under two years old who had a stem cell transplant for Wiskott-Aldrich syndrome, so the T cells may come from the graft donor.

This clonotype was seen a few times. Here the CDR3 reads CASSRGTGGAASSGYTF. CDR3 coding DNA: TGTGCCAGCAGCCGAGGTACGGGGGGCGCCGCCTCGTCCGGCTACACCTTC. The chain recombines TRBV28 with TRBJ1-2, with D tentatively TRBD1 (6 bases). V was clipped by 6 bases and J by 8 bases, with 28 bases between them. Germline lookup yields CDR1 MDHEN and CDR2 SYDVKM. The CDR3 is 17 residues long.

V usage is TRBV24-1 and J usage is TRBJ2-5; the D gene is possibly TRBD2 (6 bases). This CDR3 spans 14 amino acids. Looked up from germline, CDR1 is KGHDR and CDR2 is SFDVKD. V lost 0 bases to trimming and J lost 3 bases, with 7 bases between them. The CDR3 DNA reads TGTGCCACCAGTGATTTGGGAGGGAAAGAGACCCAGTACTTC. It translates to CATSDLGGKETQYF.

This clonotype was seen more than once but under ten times. This chain links TRBV9 with TRBJ2-5; TRBD2 matches at 11 bases. Trimming at V came to 0 bases and at J to 1 base, leaving 2 bases not matched to a gene. Germline loops: CDR1 SGDLS, CDR2 YYNGEE. The CDR3 totals 16 residues. CDR3 loop: CASSVGTSGPQETQYF. The CDR3 nucleotides are TGTGCCAGCAGCGTAGGGACTAGCGGGCCCCAAGAGACCCAGTACTTC. Together with reference TRBV9 and TRBJ2-5, the CDR3 gives the full variable domain: DSGVTQTPKHLITATGQRVTLRCSPRSGDLSVYWYQQSLDQGLQFLIQYYNGEERAKGNILERFSAQQFPDLHSELNLSSLELGDSALYFCASSVGTSGPQETQYFGPGTRLLVL.

This clonotype has a handful of counts. The gene calls are TRBV18 and TRBJ2-1; the match to TRBD2 covers 8 bases. The germline V gene has CDR1 KGHSH and CDR2 LQKENI. The CDR3 totals 17 residues. The trim removed 1 base at V and 0 bases at J, leaving 5 bases unmatched. The CDR3 DNA is TGTGCCAGCTCACCACGGGGCGGGAGGAGCTCCTACAATGAGCAGTTCTTC. Encoded protein: CASSPRGGRSSYNEQFF.

The chain carries TRBV21-1 and TRBJ1-4. TRBV21-1 is termed a pseudogene. The CDR3 covers 14 residues. As DNA, the CDR3 is TGTGCCAGCAGCACACGACGGGGTTGTGAAAAACTGTTTTTT. It is translated as CASSTRRGCEKLFF.

This clonotype was detected only a few times. The chain has TRBV3-1 and TRBJ2-5; D unclear. The CDR3 covers 13 residues. The V and J ends lost 2 bases and 3 bases respectively, with 7 bases between them. Germline CDR1 and CDR2: LGHDT and YNNKEL (reference sequence). CDR3 loop: CASSQWAEETQYF. As DNA, the CDR3 is TGTGCCAGCAGCCAATGGGCCGAAGAGACCCAGTACTTC.

The chain employs TRBV12-3 or TRBV12-4 and TRBJ2-7; D gene uncertain. The CDR3 is made up of 14 amino acids. With 3 bases removed from V and 3 bases from J, the gap between germline ends came to 12 bases. The CDR3 nucleotides read TGTGCCAGCAGTTTGGGTGATCCAGGCTACGAGCAGTACTTC. Protein product: CASSLGDPGYEQYF.

The gene calls are TRBV18 and TRBJ2-7; D call uncertain. In germline, CDR1 is KGHSH, CDR2 LQKENI. This CDR3 region has 14 residues. The V gene lost 2 bases and the J gene lost 4 bases, with 12 bases spanning the gap. CDR3 sequence (DNA): TGTGCCAGCTCACCAGCCGGACCTTCATACGAGCAGTACTTC. It codes for CASSPAGPSYEQYF.

Many counts were recorded for this clonotype. This chain links TRBV28 with TRBJ2-5; D tentatively fits TRBD1 or TRBD2 (6 bases each). This CDR3 spans 16 amino acids. The V end was cut by 5 bases, the J end by 2 bases, with 18 bases between. Germline values: CDR1 MDHEN, CDR2 SYDVKM. CDR3 sequence: CASSLQGGRSQETQYF. Here the CDR3 DNA reads TGTGCCAGCAGTCTACAAGGGGGGCGTTCGCAAGAGACCCAGTACTTC.

In its sample, this clonotype was seen a few times. V is TRBV9 and J is TRBJ2-2, with unresolved D. The CDR3 is 11 amino acids. V lost 4 bases to trimming and J lost 7 bases, with 5 bases between them. CDR1 and CDR2 from the germline V gene are SGDLS and YYNGEE. The CDR3 loop is CASSTSGELFF. DNA of the CDR3: TGTGCCAGCAGCACCAGCGGGGAGCTGTTTTTT.